The clone carrying this T cell receptor beta chain occurred many times. The antigen remains undetermined. This entry comes from a study of CD8 T cells in ankylosing spondylitis. Study-level results: Clones tied to disease were said to be significantly enriched in matched ankylosing spondylitis synovial fluid.

V was shortened by 5 bases and J by 8 bases, with 16 bases between the two germline ends. From germline, CDR1 is SGHRS and CDR2 YFSETQ. This CDR3 has 13 amino acids. A single record per CDR3 protein comes from TCRdb applying MiXCR to the 5' RACE reads. The sample carries roughly 150,000 distinct CDR3 sequences, 7.3% recorded once. Material for sequencing was blood, either unsorted or a sorted T cell fraction (not recorded which). This TCR was recovered from a female donor with ankylosing spondylitis or in good health (not recorded which). The chain combines TRBV5-1 with TRBJ1-1; D perhaps matches TRBD1 (6 bases). Here the CDR3 reads CASRRGSGSEAFF. In DNA form, the CDR3 reads TGCGCCAGCAGGAGGGGGTCGGGGTCCGAAGCTTTCTTT.